This TCR beta chain was sequenced in a study of vaccination and CD4 T cells after COVID-19. Study summary: The stimulus for the cells was overlapping spike peptides derived from SARS-CoV-2, HCoV-NL63, HCoV-OC43 and HCoV-229E. Researchers treated control cultures with a CEFX pool, an HIV-1 Nef pool, or no peptide.

Germline-derived CDR1 and CDR2 are MNHEY and SVGEGT. V was pared by 2 bases and J by 4 bases, with 8 bases of the junction left unmatched. This CDR3 region has 16 residues. Cultured CD4+ T-cell DNA underwent Oncomine TCR Beta short-read sequencing. Using its own MiXCR run on the PCR reads, TCRdb lists one record per CDR3 protein. The sample yields around 17,000 distinct CDR3 sequences, about a third seen once. Study-wide points: In convalescent patients, 304 of 307 vaccine-specific clones were mono-reactive for SARS-CoV-2 spike.

There are a few counts of this clonotype. Its antigen is undetermined. Treatment reported: roughly 11-day PBMC culture with coronavirus spike peptide pools or control peptides (ViraFEST assay). Source material: cultured CD4+ T cells from blood. The chain links TRBV6-2 or TRBV6-3 to TRBJ1-2; 9 bases fit TRBD1. The origin of this receptor is a human donor with COVID-19. The CDR3 is CASSYHRDRELYGYTF. The CDR3 coding sequence is TGTGCCAGCAGTTACCACCGGGACAGGGAACTCTATGGCTACACCTTC.